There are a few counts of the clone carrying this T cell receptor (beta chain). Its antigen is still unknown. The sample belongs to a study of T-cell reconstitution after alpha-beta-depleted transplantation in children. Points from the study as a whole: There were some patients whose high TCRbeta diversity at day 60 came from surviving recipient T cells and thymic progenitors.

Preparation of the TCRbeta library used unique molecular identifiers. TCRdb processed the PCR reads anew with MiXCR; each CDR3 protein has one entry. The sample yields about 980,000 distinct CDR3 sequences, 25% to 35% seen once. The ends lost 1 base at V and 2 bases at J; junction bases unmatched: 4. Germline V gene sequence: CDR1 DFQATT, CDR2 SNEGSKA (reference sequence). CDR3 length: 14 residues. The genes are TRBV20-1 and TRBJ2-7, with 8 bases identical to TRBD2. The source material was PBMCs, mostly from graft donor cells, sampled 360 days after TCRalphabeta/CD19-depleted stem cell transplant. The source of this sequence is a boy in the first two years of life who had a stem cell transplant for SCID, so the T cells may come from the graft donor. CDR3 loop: CSARGGGSAYEQYF. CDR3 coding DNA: TGCAGTGCTAGAGGCGGGGGGTCCGCCTACGAGCAGTACTTC.